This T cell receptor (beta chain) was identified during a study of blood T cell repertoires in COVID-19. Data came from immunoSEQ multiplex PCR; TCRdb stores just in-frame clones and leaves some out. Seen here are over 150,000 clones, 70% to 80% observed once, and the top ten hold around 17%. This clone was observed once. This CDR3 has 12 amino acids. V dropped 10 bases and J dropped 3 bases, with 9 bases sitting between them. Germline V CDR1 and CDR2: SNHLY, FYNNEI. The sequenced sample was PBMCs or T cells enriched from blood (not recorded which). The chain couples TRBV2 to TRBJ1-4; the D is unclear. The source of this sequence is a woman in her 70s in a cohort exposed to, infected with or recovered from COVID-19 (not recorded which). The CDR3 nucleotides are TGTGCCACCGGGGTCTCTAATGAAAAACTGTTTTTT. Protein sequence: CATGVSNEKLFF. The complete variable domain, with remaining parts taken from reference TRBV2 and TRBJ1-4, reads EPEVTQTPSHQVTQMGQEVILRCVPISNHLYFYWYRQILGQKVEFLVSFYNNEISEKSEIFDDQFSVERPDGSNFTLKIRSTKLEDSAMYFCATGVSNEKLFFGSGTQLSVL.